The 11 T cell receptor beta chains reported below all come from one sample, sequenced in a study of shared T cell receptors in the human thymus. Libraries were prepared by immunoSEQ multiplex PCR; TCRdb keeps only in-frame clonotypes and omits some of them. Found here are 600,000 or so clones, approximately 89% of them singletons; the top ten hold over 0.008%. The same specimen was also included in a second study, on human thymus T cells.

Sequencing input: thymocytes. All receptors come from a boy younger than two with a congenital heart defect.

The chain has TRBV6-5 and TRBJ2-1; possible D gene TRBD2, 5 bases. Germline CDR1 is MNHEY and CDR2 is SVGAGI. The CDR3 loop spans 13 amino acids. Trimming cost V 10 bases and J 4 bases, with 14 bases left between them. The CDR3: CATTRGIYNEQFF. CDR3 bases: TGTGCCACAACGCGAGGGATATACAATGAGCAGTTCTTC.

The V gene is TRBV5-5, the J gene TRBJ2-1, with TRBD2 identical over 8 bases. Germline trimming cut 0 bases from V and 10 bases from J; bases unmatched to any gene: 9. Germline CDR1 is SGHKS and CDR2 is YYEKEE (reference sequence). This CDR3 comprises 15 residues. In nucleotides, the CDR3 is TGTGCCAGCAGCTTGGATCCGCGGGAGGCCAGGGAGCAGTTCTTC. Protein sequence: CASSLDPREAREQFF.

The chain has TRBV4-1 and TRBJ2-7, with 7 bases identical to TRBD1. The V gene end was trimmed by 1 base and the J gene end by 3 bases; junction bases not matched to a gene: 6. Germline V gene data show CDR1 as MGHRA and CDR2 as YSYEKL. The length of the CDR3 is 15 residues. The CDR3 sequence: CASSQAGQLSYEQYF. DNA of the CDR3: TGCGCCAGCAGCCAAGCGGGACAGCTAAGCTACGAGCAGTACTTC.

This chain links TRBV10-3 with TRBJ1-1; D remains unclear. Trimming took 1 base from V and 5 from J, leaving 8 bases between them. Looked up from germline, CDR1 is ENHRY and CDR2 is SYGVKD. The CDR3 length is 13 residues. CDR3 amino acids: CAISEFTGTEAFF. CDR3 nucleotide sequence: TGTGCCATCAGTGAGTTCACGGGGACTGAAGCTTTCTTT.

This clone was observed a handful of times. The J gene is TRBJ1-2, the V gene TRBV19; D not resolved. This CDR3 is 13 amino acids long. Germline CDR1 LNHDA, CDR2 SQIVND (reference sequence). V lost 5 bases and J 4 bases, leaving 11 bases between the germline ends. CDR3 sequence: CASSERQSYGYTF. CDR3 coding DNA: TGTGCCAGTAGTGAGAGACAATCCTATGGCTACACCTTC.

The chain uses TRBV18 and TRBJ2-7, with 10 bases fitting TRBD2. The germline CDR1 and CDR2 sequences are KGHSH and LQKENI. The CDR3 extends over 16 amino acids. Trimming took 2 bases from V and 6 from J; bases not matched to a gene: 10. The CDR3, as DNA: TGTGCCAGCTCACCAGACCTCGGAGCGGGAGGGCGCGAGCAGTACTTC. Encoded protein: CASSPDLGAGGREQYF.

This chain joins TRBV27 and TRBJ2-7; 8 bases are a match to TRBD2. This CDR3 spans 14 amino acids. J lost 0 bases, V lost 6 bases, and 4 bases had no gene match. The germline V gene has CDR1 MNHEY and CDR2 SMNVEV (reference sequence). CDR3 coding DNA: TGTGCCAGCAGACTAGCGGAGAGCTCCTACGAGCAGTACTTC. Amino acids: CASRLAESSYEQYF.

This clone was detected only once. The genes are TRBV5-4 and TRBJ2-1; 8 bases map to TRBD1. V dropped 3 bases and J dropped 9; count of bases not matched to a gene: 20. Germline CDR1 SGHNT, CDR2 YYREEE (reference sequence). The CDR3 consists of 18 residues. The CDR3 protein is CASSWEDRAESRGLEQFF. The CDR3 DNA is TGTGCCAGCAGCTGGGAGGACAGGGCCGAGAGCCGAGGCCTTGAGCAGTTCTTC.

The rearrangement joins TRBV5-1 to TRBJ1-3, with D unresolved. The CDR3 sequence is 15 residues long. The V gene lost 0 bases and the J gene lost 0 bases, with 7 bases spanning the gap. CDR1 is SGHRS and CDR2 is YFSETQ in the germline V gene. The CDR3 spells CASSLAENSGNTIYF. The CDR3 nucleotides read TGCGCCAGCAGCTTGGCAGAAAACTCTGGAAACACCATATATTTT.

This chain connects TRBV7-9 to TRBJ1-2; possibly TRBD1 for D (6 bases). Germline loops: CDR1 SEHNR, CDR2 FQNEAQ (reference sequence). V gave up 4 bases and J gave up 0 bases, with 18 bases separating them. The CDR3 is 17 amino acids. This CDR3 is CASSSYSSTGANYGYTF. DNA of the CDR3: TGTGCCAGCAGCTCCTATTCCTCGACAGGAGCTAACTATGGCTACACCTTC.

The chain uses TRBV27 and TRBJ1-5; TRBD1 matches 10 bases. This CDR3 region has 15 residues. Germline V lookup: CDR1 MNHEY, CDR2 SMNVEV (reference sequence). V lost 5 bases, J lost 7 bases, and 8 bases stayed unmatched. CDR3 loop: CASSMTGGQGQPQHF. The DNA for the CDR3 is TGTGCCAGCAGTATGACAGGGGGCCAAGGACAGCCCCAGCATTTT.